This T cell receptor (beta chain) was retrieved from a study of blood T cells in healthy people across ages. Study-level findings and limits: There were more naive CD4+ cells and higher diversity in long-lived donors than in aged donors.

This clonotype was found many times. Its matching antigen is unknown. Then a second PCR, running roughly 6 to 12 cycles, was carried out with a sample-barcoded 5' primer and a J-beta primer mix. A single record per CDR3 protein comes from TCRdb applying MiXCR to the 5' RACE reads. The sample carries about 1 million distinct CDR3 sequences, more than 35% recorded once. Per the germline V gene, CDR1 is SQVTM and CDR2 is ANQGSEA. V lost 7 bases and J lost 0, with 13 bases in between. The CDR3 is made up of 13 amino acids. The sample taken for sequencing was blood. This TCR was sampled from a woman aged 55-69 years in good health. The V gene is TRBV29-1, the J gene TRBJ2-7; D might be TRBD1 (6 bases). CDR3 protein: CSARQASSYEQYF. The CDR3 nucleotides read TGCAGCGCAAGACAGGCCAGCTCCTACGAGCAGTACTTC.